This T cell receptor beta chain derives from a study of identical twins. Study-wide results and limits: Models underestimated out-of-frame TCR alpha sharing in monozygotic twins.

This clonotype was seen more than once but under ten times. Its specificity is unknown. A universal primer site was created by template switching, with the cDNA bearing unique molecular identifiers. Via MiXCR, TCRdb re-called the 5' RACE reads, giving one row per CDR3 protein. The sample has around 530,000 distinct CDR3 sequences; 13% to 15% are singletons. V dropped 3 bases and J dropped 3 bases, with 9 bases sitting between them. CDR3 length equals 14 residues. Germline V gene data show CDR1 as LGHDT and CDR2 as YNNKEL (reference sequence). The same sample was also studied in work on yellow fever vaccine responses in identical twins.

The sequencing input was CD4+ T cells sorted from blood. This sequence originates from a woman aged 18-30 years in good health. The rearrangement links TRBV3-1 to TRBJ2-1, with D tentatively TRBD1 (6 bases). The CDR3 DNA reads as TGTGCCAGCAGCCATCGGGACAACTACAATGAGCAGTTCTTC. Amino acids: CASSHRDNYNEQFF.